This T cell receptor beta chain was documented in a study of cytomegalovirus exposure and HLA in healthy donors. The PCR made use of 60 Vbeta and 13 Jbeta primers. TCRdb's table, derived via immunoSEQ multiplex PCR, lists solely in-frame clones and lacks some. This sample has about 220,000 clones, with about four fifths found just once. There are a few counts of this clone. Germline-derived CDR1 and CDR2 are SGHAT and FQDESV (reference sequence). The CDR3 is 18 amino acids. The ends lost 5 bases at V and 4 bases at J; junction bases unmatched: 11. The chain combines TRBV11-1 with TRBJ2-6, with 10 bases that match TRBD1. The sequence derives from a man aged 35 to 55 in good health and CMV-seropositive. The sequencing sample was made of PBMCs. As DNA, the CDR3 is TGTGCCAGCAGCAAGGCCGGGACAGGGGCCCTCGGGGCCAACGTCCTGACTTTC. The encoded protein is CASSKAGTGALGANVLTF.